These T cell receptor beta chains were read from a single sample in a study of OX40 agonist ivuxolimab in advanced cancers. Profiled with immunoSEQ multiplex PCR; TCRdb holds only in-frame clones, not every one. The sample contains some 150,000 clones, roughly 91% of which appear only once. Here the sequenced sample was CD4+ or CD8+ T cells sorted from blood, taken in a trial of the OX40 agonist ivuxolimab. The receptor set was obtained from an adult with an advanced solid tumor such as melanoma, head and neck, liver or kidney cancer. Each CDR3 is given with its conserved first and last residue. Fields, in order: D gene, clone size, J gene, V gene, CDR3 protein, CDR3 DNA. The D gene is left open where the match is weak. Part of the rows lack a size; the others show once, few, many or a class for expanded clones.

d_gene: NA; abundance: NA; j_gene: TRBJ1-3; v_gene: TRBV5-1; CDR3aa: CASSLAEVSSSGNTIYF; CDR3nt: TGCGCCAGCAGCTTGGCGGAAGTCTCCAGCTCTGGAAACACCATATATTTT
d_gene: TRBD1; abundance: NA; j_gene: TRBJ2-3; v_gene: TRBV6-5; CDR3aa: CAAGQGGTDTQYF; CDR3nt: TGTGCCGCGGGACAGGGAGGCACAGATACGCAGTATTTT
d_gene: TRBD1; abundance: NA; j_gene: TRBJ2-3; v_gene: TRBV4-3; CDR3aa: CASSQGGQGDTQYF; CDR3nt: TGCGCCAGCAGCCAGGGGGGACAGGGCGATACGCAGTATTTT
d_gene: NA; abundance: few; j_gene: TRBJ1-5; v_gene: TRBV4-1; CDR3aa: CASSQDSTGLFYQPQHF; CDR3nt: TGCGCCAGCAGCCAAGATTCGACAGGACTTTTTTATCAGCCCCAGCATTTT
d_gene: NA; abundance: once; j_gene: TRBJ2-3; v_gene: TRBV10-1; CDR3aa: CASSDVKGSTDTQYF; CDR3nt: TGCGCCAGCAGTGACGTTAAGGGGAGCACAGATACGCAGTATTTT
d_gene: NA; abundance: NA; j_gene: TRBJ2-7; v_gene: TRBV2; CDR3aa: CASSEGSGGIEQYF; CDR3nt: TGTGCCAGCAGTGAAGGTAGCGGAGGGATCGAGCAGTACTTC
d_gene: TRBD1; abundance: NA; j_gene: TRBJ1-3; v_gene: TRBV7-2; CDR3aa: CASSLEAGQGSGNTIYF; CDR3nt: TGCGCCAGCAGCCTTGAAGCGGGACAGGGCTCTGGAAACACCATATATTTT
d_gene: NA; abundance: NA; j_gene: TRBJ1-2; v_gene: TRBV2; CDR3aa: CASKGGATYGYTF; CDR3nt: TGTGCCAGCAAGGGTGGGGCAACCTATGGCTACACCTTC
d_gene: NA; abundance: NA; j_gene: TRBJ2-7; v_gene: TRBV6-5; CDR3aa: CAISESYRSYEQYF; CDR3nt: TGTGCCATCAGTGAGTCGTACCGATCCTACGAGCAGTACTTC
d_gene: TRBD1; abundance: NA; j_gene: TRBJ2-7; v_gene: TRBV6-5; CDR3aa: CATTPGQGYEQYF; CDR3nt: TGTGCCACCACTCCGGGACAGGGCTACGAGCAGTACTTC
d_gene: TRBD1; abundance: NA; j_gene: TRBJ2-3; v_gene: TRBV5-1; CDR3aa: CASSLGGTGGVAQYF; CDR3nt: TGCGCCAGCAGCTTGGGGGGGACAGGAGGAGTTGCGCAGTATTTT
d_gene: TRBD1; abundance: NA; j_gene: TRBJ1-1; v_gene: TRBV6-6; CDR3aa: CASNWDRRNTEAFF; CDR3nt: TGTGCCAGCAACTGGGACAGAAGGAACACTGAAGCTTTCTTT
d_gene: NA; abundance: NA; j_gene: TRBJ2-2; v_gene: TRBV27; CDR3aa: CASSFEGPGELFF; CDR3nt: TGTGCCAGCAGTTTTGAGGGCCCCGGGGAGCTGTTTTTT
d_gene: TRBD1; abundance: NA; j_gene: TRBJ1-1; v_gene: TRBV11-2; CDR3aa: CASSPRQGLNTEAFF; CDR3nt: TGTGCCAGCAGCCCCCGACAGGGTTTGAACACTGAAGCTTTCTTT
d_gene: NA; abundance: NA; j_gene: TRBJ1-5; v_gene: TRBV15; CDR3aa: CATSSRRNNQPQHF; CDR3nt: TGTGCCACCAGCAGCAGACGGAACAATCAGCCCCAGCATTTT
d_gene: NA; abundance: NA; j_gene: TRBJ2-7; v_gene: TRBV29-1; CDR3aa: CSVVDLYYEQYF; CDR3nt: TGCAGCGTTGTGGACCTCTACTACGAGCAGTACTTC
d_gene: TRBD2; abundance: NA; j_gene: TRBJ2-7; v_gene: TRBV10-1; CDR3aa: CASSEAAGGRTYEQYF; CDR3nt: TGCGCCAGCAGTGAGGCGGCGGGAGGGCGCACCTACGAGCAGTACTTC
d_gene: TRBD1; abundance: NA; j_gene: TRBJ2-7; v_gene: TRBV7-2; CDR3aa: CASSYTGEVQYF; CDR3nt: TGTGCCAGCAGCTATACAGGGGAAGTGCAGTACTTC
d_gene: NA; abundance: NA; j_gene: TRBJ2-1; v_gene: TRBV5-4; CDR3aa: CASSLDSRSGDEQFF; CDR3nt: TGTGCCAGCAGCTTGGACTCTAGGTCCGGCGATGAGCAGTTCTTC
d_gene: TRBD1; abundance: NA; j_gene: TRBJ2-5; v_gene: TRBV7-9; CDR3aa: CASSSLGRTGPQETQYF; CDR3nt: TGTGCCAGCAGCTCCCTCGGACGGACAGGCCCCCAAGAGACCCAGTACTTC
d_gene: TRBD1; abundance: NA; j_gene: TRBJ2-7; v_gene: TRBV6-1; CDR3aa: CATVRTGGLSYEQYF; CDR3nt: TGTGCCACCGTTCGGACAGGGGGCCTCTCCTACGAGCAGTACTTC
d_gene: TRBD1; abundance: NA; j_gene: TRBJ2-2; v_gene: TRBV30; CDR3aa: CAWTPDRGRTGELFF; CDR3nt: TGTGCCTGGACTCCGGACAGGGGTCGAACCGGGGAGCTGTTTTTT
d_gene: NA; abundance: NA; j_gene: TRBJ2-7; v_gene: TRBV7-2; CDR3aa: CASSFGAYYEQYF; CDR3nt: TGTGCCAGCAGCTTCGGGGCGTACTACGAGCAGTACTTC
d_gene: TRBD1; abundance: NA; j_gene: TRBJ2-7; v_gene: TRBV7-9; CDR3aa: CASSLAGTGGYEQYF; CDR3nt: TGTGCCAGCAGCTTAGCAGGGACAGGGGGGTACGAGCAGTACTTC
d_gene: TRBD1; abundance: NA; j_gene: TRBJ2-7; v_gene: TRBV28; CDR3aa: CASSLYGTGGYEQYF; CDR3nt: TGTGCCAGCAGTTTATACGGCACAGGGGGATACGAGCAGTACTTC
d_gene: NA; abundance: few; j_gene: TRBJ2-7; v_gene: TRBV10-3; CDR3aa: CAISESHWGRGILYEQYF; CDR3nt: TGTGCCATCAGTGAGTCCCACTGGGGGCGGGGGATTCTCTACGAGCAGTACTTC
d_gene: NA; abundance: NA; j_gene: TRBJ2-5; v_gene: TRBV5-8; CDR3aa: CASSLGGVPGETQYF; CDR3nt: TGTGCCAGCAGCTTGGGGGGGGTCCCCGGGGAGACCCAGTACTTC
d_gene: NA; abundance: NA; j_gene: TRBJ2-2; v_gene: TRBV6-5; CDR3aa: CASSAGTGELFF; CDR3nt: TGTGCCAGCAGCGCAGGTACCGGGGAGCTGTTTTTT
d_gene: NA; abundance: NA; j_gene: TRBJ1-5; v_gene: TRBV11-2; CDR3aa: CASSPRSGQPQHF; CDR3nt: TGTGCCAGCAGCCCTAGGTCGGGTCAGCCCCAGCATTTT
d_gene: NA; abundance: NA; j_gene: TRBJ1-1; v_gene: TRBV28; CDR3aa: CASRQQGLDTEAFF; CDR3nt: TGTGCCAGCAGACAGCAGGGGTTGGACACTGAAGCTTTCTTT
d_gene: TRBD1; abundance: NA; j_gene: TRBJ2-1; v_gene: TRBV9; CDR3aa: CASSVRGDRGPDEQFF; CDR3nt: TGTGCCAGCAGCGTCCGAGGGGACAGGGGGCCCGATGAGCAGTTCTTC
d_gene: NA; abundance: NA; j_gene: TRBJ1-1; v_gene: TRBV21-1; CDR3aa: CASSPTGALNTEAFF; CDR3nt: TGTGCCAGCAGCCCGACGGGTGCGCTGAACACTGAAGCTTTCTTT
d_gene: NA; abundance: NA; j_gene: TRBJ2-1; v_gene: TRBV7-2; CDR3aa: CASRKTYNEQFF; CDR3nt: TGTGCCAGCAGGAAGACTTACAATGAGCAGTTCTTC